This TCR beta chain came from a study of cytomegalovirus exposure and HLA in healthy donors. The PCR used 60 Vbeta and 13 Jbeta primers. The authors' processing: A later analysis tallied approximately 78 million unique TCR beta chains, about 9.9 million of them shared. This table comes from immunoSEQ multiplex PCR, and its TCRdb copy is limited to in-frame clones, with some not included. V, J and clone size are taken as reported in that table, and D and trimming were inferred from the DNA itself. The sample has 190,000 or so clones; roughly three quarters are singletons. This CDR3 contains 16 residues. Germline V gene lookup returns CDR1 MDHEN and CDR2 SYDVKM. Trimming removed 6 bases from V and 2 bases from J; junction bases left unmatched: 8. Findings and limits, study-wide: In a later analysis, productive TCRs from donors in an Asian-associated ancestry cluster reportedly carried fewer N-insertions than the cohort mean.

As regards this clone: What it recognizes is unknown.

Sequencing was performed on PBMCs. The receptor was derived from a male donor in good health and CMV-seropositive. The gene calls are TRBV28 and TRBJ1-4; 8 bases map to TRBD1. CDR3 DNA: TGTGCCAGCAGCCAGACAGGGGCGGGTACTAATGAAAAACTGTTTTTT. Residues: CASSQTGAGTNEKLFF. Full variable domain (missing parts from reference TRBV28 and TRBJ1-4): DVKVTQSSRYLVKRTGEKVFLECVQDMDHENMFWYRQDPGLGLRLIYFSYDVKMKEKGDIPEGYSVSREKKERFSLILESASTNQTSMYLCASSQTGAGTNEKLFFGSGTQLSVL.